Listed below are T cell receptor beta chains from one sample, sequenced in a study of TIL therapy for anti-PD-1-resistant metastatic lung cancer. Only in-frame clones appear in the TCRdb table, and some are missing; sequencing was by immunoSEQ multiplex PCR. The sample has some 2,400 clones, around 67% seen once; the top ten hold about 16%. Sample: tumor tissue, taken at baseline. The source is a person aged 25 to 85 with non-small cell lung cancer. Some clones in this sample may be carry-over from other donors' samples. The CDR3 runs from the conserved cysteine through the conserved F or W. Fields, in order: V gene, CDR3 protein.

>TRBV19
CASNLGTGEIYGYTF
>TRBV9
CASSTGPAPNQPQHF
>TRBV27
CASSFGGQGAYNEQFF
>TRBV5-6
CASSLPGWGEQFF
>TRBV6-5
CASSYSGTGGDTQYF
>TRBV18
CASSPTGELELFF
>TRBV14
CASSQQGWDTQYF
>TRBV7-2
CASSQLAGAGSTSVNTQYF
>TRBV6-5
CASSYFMNTEAFF
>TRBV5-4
CASSPSPSSGNTIYF
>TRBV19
CASSRSGFEGELFF
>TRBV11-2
CASSRGGAIETQYF
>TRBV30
CAWSRLASPHSGNTIYF
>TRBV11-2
CASSPLVGHWTGELFF
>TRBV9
CASSVLSGANVLTF
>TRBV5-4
CASSDLGLHSGNTIYF
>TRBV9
CASSAHPGGSGANVLTF
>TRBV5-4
CASSLRLAGPNTGELFF
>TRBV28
CASRSDRGSGDTEAFF
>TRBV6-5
CASSRTRGRDGYTF
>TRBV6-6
CASSYGTVTYEQYF
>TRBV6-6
CASSYVGELFF
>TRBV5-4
CASSGQGRETQYF
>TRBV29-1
CSVQQAQGPGYTF
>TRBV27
CASSPTSNTQYF
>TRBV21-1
CASSTRIRGVQPQHF
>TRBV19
CASSIAGRGSYEQYF
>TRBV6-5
CASSYGASVAAGELFF
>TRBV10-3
CAIGTSGTIYEQYF
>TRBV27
CASSLRRLAGGNTGELFF
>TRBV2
CASSWTSGGATGELFF
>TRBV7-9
CASSLVWRAKTDTQYF
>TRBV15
CATSRLTGQYNEQFF
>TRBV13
CASSGEDSENYGYTF
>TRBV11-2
CASSYRQDYTF
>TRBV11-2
CASSTRTGGTEKLFF
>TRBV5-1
CASSLGQSPANEKLFF
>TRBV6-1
CASISGRATEAFF
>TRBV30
CAWSVRRTNEKLFF
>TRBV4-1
CASSQAYNTGELFF
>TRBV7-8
CASTQGGQGLFQPQHF
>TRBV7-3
CASSGAPNQPQHF
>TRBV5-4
CASSWGLGNTIYF
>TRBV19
CASSIQVGTEAFF
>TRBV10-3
CAISGNRDYGYTF
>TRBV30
CAWFLGVGRMTEAFF
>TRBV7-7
CASSPGVLAANTGELFF
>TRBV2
CASSARRDYGYTF
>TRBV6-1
CATTSGGAFAEQFF
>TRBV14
CASSQDRQTYNEQFF
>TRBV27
CASSWKGSSYEQYF
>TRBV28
CATGGAVDTQYF
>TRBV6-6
CASSYSQGDYGYTF
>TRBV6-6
CASSTGGGRAEAFF